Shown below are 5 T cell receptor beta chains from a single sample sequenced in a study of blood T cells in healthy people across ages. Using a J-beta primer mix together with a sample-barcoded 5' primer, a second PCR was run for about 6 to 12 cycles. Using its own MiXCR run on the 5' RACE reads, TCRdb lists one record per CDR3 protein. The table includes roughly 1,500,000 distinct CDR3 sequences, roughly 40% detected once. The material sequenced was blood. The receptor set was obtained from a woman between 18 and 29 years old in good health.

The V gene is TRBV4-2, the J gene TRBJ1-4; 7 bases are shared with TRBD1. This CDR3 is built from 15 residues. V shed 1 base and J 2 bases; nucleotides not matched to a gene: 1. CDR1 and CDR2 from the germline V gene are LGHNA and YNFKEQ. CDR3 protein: CASSQGGQTNEKLFF. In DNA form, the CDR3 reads TGTGCCAGCAGCCAAGGGGGACAGACTAATGAAAAACTGTTTTTT.

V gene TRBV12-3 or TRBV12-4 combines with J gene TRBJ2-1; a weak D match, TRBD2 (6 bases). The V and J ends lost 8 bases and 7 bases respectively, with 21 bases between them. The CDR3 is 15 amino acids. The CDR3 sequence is CASQQRRAGMNEQFF. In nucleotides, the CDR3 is TGTGCCAGCCAGCAAAGACGAGCGGGTATGAATGAGCAGTTCTTC.

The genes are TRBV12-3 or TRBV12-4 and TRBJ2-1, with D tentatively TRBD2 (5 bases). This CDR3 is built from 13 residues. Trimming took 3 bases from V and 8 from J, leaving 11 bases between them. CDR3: CASSLSGSYEQFF. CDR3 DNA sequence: TGTGCCAGCAGTTTGTCGGGATCATATGAGCAGTTCTTC.

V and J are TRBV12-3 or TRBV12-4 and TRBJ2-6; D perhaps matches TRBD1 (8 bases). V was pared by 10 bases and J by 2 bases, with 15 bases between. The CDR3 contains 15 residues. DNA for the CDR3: TGTGCCATCACAGGGGGGGACGCTGGGGCCAACGTCCTGACTTTC. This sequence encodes CAITGGDAGANVLTF.

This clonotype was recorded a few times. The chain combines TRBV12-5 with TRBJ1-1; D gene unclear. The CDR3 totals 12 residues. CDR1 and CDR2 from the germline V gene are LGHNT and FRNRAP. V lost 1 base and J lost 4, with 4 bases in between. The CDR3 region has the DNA TGTGCTAGTGGTTTGGCAGGCACTGAAGCTTTCTTT. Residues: CASGLAGTEAFF.